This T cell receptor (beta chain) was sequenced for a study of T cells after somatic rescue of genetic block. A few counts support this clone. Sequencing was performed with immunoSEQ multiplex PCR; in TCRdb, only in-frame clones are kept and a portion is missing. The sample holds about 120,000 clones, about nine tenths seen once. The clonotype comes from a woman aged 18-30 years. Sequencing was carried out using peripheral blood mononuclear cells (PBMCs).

CDR3 amino acids: CSVEGQGGTEAFF. The CDR3 DNA follows: TGCAGCGTTGAGGGGCAGGGGGGCACTGAAGCTTTCTTT. The chain links TRBV29-1 to TRBJ1-1, with TRBD1 identical over 7 bases. CDR1 SQVTM and CDR2 ANQGSEA come from the germline V gene. With 3 bases clipped from V and 4 bases from J, the junction kept 5 bases outside the gene matches. The CDR3 loop spans 13 amino acids.